One and the same sample provided the 26 T cell receptor beta chains below, sequenced in a study of PD-1 blockade in classical Hodgkin lymphoma. Profiling relied on immunoSEQ multiplex PCR, and the TCRdb table lists in-frame clones only, not all of them. In the table there are more than 4,000 clones, over 65% of which are singletons. Sample time point: newly diagnosed, previously untreated cHL patient sample. Magnetic negative selection, applied to thawed PBMCs, was used to isolate the CD8+ T cells. The sample was CD8+ T cells from blood. The receptors stem from a human donor with classical Hodgkin lymphoma.

The rearrangement uses TRBV5-8 and TRBJ2-7, with a tentative D call TRBD1 (6 bases). This CDR3 spans 14 amino acids. The germline V and J ends were trimmed by 5 bases and 3 bases, with 15 bases remaining between them. Per the germline V gene, CDR1 is SGHTS and CDR2 is YDEGEE. Here the CDR3 DNA reads TGTGCCAGCAGAGTACAGGGAAACCACTACGAGCAGTACTTC. Translated, it gives CASRVQGNHYEQYF. Supplemented by reference TRBV5-8 and TRBJ2-7, the full variable domain reads EAGVTQSPTHLIKTRGQQATLRCSPISGHTSVYWYQQALGLGLQFLLWYDEGEERNRGNFPPRFSGRQFPNYSSELNVNALELEDSALYLCASRVQGNHYEQYFGPGTRLTVT.

The chain is built from TRBV29-1 and TRBJ1-2, with 8 bases aligning to TRBD1. The CDR3 loop spans 14 amino acids. V trimming: 4 bases; J trimming: 2 bases; junction bases outside the gene matches: 6. Germline CDR1 SQVTM, CDR2 ANQGSEA. The DNA for the CDR3 is TGCAGCGTTGGGGACAGGTCCGCAAACTATGGCTACACCTTC. Translated: CSVGDRSANYGYTF.

V usage is TRBV6-5 and J usage is TRBJ1-2, with a possible D match to TRBD1 (6 bases). CDR3 length: 14 residues. The ends were cut back, 4 bases at V and 4 bases at J, with 13 bases in the middle. Germline CDR1 MNHEY, CDR2 SVGAGI. The CDR3 coding sequence is TGTGCCAGCAGTTCGAGGACAGCATTCTATGGCTACACCTTC. This sequence encodes CASSSRTAFYGYTF.

The rearrangement uses TRBV7-2 and TRBJ2-1; 7 positions match TRBD2. CDR1 SGHTA and CDR2 FQGNSA come from the germline V gene. The length of the CDR3 is 17 residues. With 6 bases clipped from V and 4 bases from J, the junction kept 15 bases outside the gene matches. For the CDR3, the DNA is TGTGCCAGCAGACTTAGTCACGCTAGCGGAAGATACAATGAGCAGTTCTTC. This sequence encodes CASRLSHASGRYNEQFF.

This chain connects TRBV19 to TRBJ1-1; unclear D gene. This CDR3 spans 13 amino acids. Germline CDR1 reads LNHDA; CDR2 reads SQIVND (reference sequence). V was pared by 7 bases and J by 1 base, with 10 bases between. The CDR3 is CASNPGRNTEAFF. In DNA, the CDR3 is TGTGCCAGTAATCCCGGACGGAACACTGAAGCTTTCTTT.

V gene TRBV7-9 combines with J gene TRBJ2-1, with D perhaps matching TRBD2 (6 bases). This CDR3 region has 13 residues. Germline CDR1 reads SEHNR; CDR2 reads FQNEAQ (reference sequence). Between the trimmed V and J ends, which lost 5 bases and 3 bases, there was a span of 8 bases. CDR3 loop: CASSTRDYNEQFF. The DNA for the CDR3 is TGTGCCAGCAGCACGCGGGACTACAATGAGCAGTTCTTC.

The CDR3 loop is CASSLDPASTYEQYF. The CDR3 nucleotides read TGCGCCAGCAGCTTGGACCCAGCGAGTACCTACGAGCAGTACTTC. The genes are TRBV5-1 and TRBJ2-7, with D unclear. CDR1 SGHRS and CDR2 YFSETQ come from the germline V gene. The CDR3 totals 15 residues. Trimming removed 0 bases at V and 2 bases at J, with 12 bases between.

This clone showed up just a few times. The genes are TRBV6-5 and TRBJ1-1; D remains unclear. The V and J ends lost 5 bases and 2 bases respectively, with 9 bases between them. Germline V CDR1 and CDR2: MNHEY, SVGAGI. The CDR3 runs 13 residues. The CDR3 loop reads CASSSGSNTEAFF. DNA of the CDR3: TGTGCCAGCAGTAGTGGCAGCAACACTGAAGCTTTCTTT.

A few counts support this clone. The V gene is TRBV7-9, the J gene TRBJ1-2; 9 bases map to TRBD1. CDR1 and CDR2 (germline): SEHNR, FQNEAQ (reference sequence). There are 12 residues in the CDR3. With 3 bases clipped from V and 7 bases from J, the junction kept 0 bases outside the gene matches. The CDR3 DNA reads as TGTGCCAGCAGCTTGGGACAGGGTGGCTACACCTTC. This gives the protein CASSLGQGGYTF.

This chain connects TRBV7-8 to TRBJ2-6; TRBD1 aligns across 9 bases. Germline lookup yields CDR1 SGHVS and CDR2 FQNEAQ. The CDR3 has 18 amino acids. The V segment lost 7 bases and the J segment 1 base; nucleotides outside the gene matches: 11. CDR3 in amino acids: CASTHIPGQGSGANVLTF. DNA for the CDR3: TGTGCCAGCACCCATATACCGGGACAGGGTTCTGGGGCCAACGTCCTGACTTTC.

This sequence joins TRBV7-9 and TRBJ2-3; possible D gene TRBD1, 6 bases. This CDR3 spans 15 amino acids. V lost 5 bases, J lost 0 bases, and 12 bases lay in between. Germline CDR1 SEHNR, CDR2 FQNEAQ (reference sequence). The CDR3, as DNA: TGTGCCAGCAGCCTCAGGGGACAAAGCACAGATACGCAGTATTTT. It specifies CASSLRGQSTDTQYF.

The J gene is TRBJ2-4, the V gene TRBV28, with 7 bases fitting TRBD2. This CDR3 spans 17 amino acids. The V segment lost 4 bases and the J segment 0 bases; nucleotides outside the gene matches: 9. CDR1 is MDHEN and CDR2 is SYDVKM in the germline V gene. The CDR3: CASSSGGGALAKNIQYF. The CDR3 bases are TGTGCCAGCAGTTCCGGGGGAGGGGCCTTAGCCAAAAACATTCAGTACTTC.

The V call is TRBV27, the J call TRBJ1-2, with D unclear. The germline V gene encodes CDR1 MNHEY and CDR2 SMNVEV (reference sequence). This CDR3 comprises 13 residues. V was clipped by 3 bases and J by 4 bases, with 9 bases between them. The CDR3 loop is CASSFGRSYGYTF. In nucleotides, the CDR3 is TGTGCCAGCAGTTTCGGCCGGAGCTATGGCTACACCTTC.

The V and J genes are TRBV7-9 and TRBJ2-5; D gene uncertain. Per germline, CDR1 SEHNR and CDR2 FQNEAQ (reference sequence). The CDR3 consists of 13 residues. V was shortened by 7 bases and J by 7 bases, with 16 bases between the two germline ends. The CDR3: CASTYSPRRTQYF. CDR3 nucleotides: TGTGCCAGCACCTACTCCCCCCGGAGGACCCAGTACTTC.

V usage is TRBV7-6 and J usage is TRBJ1-3; no firm D call. The CDR3 totals 17 residues. V gave up 0 bases and J gave up 0 bases, with 12 bases separating them. Germline V CDR1 and CDR2: SGHVS, FNYEAQ. This CDR3 reads CASSLAPDPSSGNTIYF. CDR3 in DNA: TGTGCCAGCAGCTTAGCGCCGGACCCGAGCTCTGGAAACACCATATATTTT.

This chain connects TRBV7-6 to TRBJ2-7; D remains unclear. Trimming shortened V by 0 bases and J by 2 bases, and 11 bases separated the two germline ends. The CDR3 sequence is 15 residues long. Looked up from germline, CDR1 is SGHVS and CDR2 is FNYEAQ. CDR3 amino acids: CASSLAPWGAYEQYF. The CDR3 coding sequence is TGTGCCAGCAGCTTAGCCCCCTGGGGTGCCTACGAGCAGTACTTC.

CDR3 protein: CASSQDHATNEKLFF. The CDR3 nucleotides read TGCGCCAGCAGCCAAGATCATGCAACTAATGAAAAACTGTTTTTT. The chain joins TRBV4-3 to TRBJ1-4; D remains unclear. V lost 0 bases and J lost 0, with 5 bases in between. CDR1 and CDR2 from the germline V gene are LGHNA and YSLEER. The CDR3 extends over 15 amino acids.

The chain employs TRBV29-1 and TRBJ2-5; 7 bases are shared with TRBD2. Germline loops: CDR1 SQVTM, CDR2 ANQGSEA. The CDR3 contains 13 residues. The junction had 5 bases not matched to a gene; V was cut back by 3 bases and J by 4 bases. DNA for the CDR3: TGCAGCGTTGAGGCGGGAGTGGTAGAGACCCAGTACTTC. Its translation: CSVEAGVVETQYF.

This clone came up a few times. For the CDR3, the DNA is TGTGCCAGCAGCCCCGGCAACTACAATGAGCAGTTCTTC. Translated, it gives CASSPGNYNEQFF. The rearrangement uses TRBV5-6 and TRBJ2-1, with D unresolved. The V end was cut by 4 bases, the J end by 3 bases, with 8 bases between. Germline V gene lookup returns CDR1 SGHDT and CDR2 YYEEEE. This CDR3 is 13 amino acids long.

The rearrangement joins TRBV5-4 to TRBJ2-2, with 9 positions matching TRBD1. V lost 4 bases to trimming and J lost 4 bases; unmatched junction nucleotides: 8. Germline V gene lookup returns CDR1 SGHNT and CDR2 YYREEE (reference sequence). This CDR3 spans 16 amino acids. The CDR3 DNA is TGTGCCAGCAGCCGGCCGACAGGGGGGGGCACCGGGGAGCTGTTTTTT. This codes for CASSRPTGGGTGELFF.

Note on this clone: Other DNA sequences in the same sample also yield this CDR3. The chain employs TRBV5-5 and TRBJ2-7, with TRBD2 matching over 7 bases. The CDR3 has 14 amino acids. From germline, CDR1 is SGHKS and CDR2 YYEKEE (reference sequence). V was pared by 4 bases and J by 5 bases, with 9 bases of the junction left unmatched. This CDR3 reads CASSPQMAGDEQYF. As DNA, the CDR3 is TGTGCCAGCAGCCCCCAGATGGCGGGAGACGAGCAGTACTTC. Full variable domain (rest looked up from reference TRBV5-5 and TRBJ2-7): DAGVTQSPTHLIKTRGQQVTLRCSPISGHKSVSWYQQVLGQGPQFIFQYYEKEERGRGNFPDRFSARQFPNYSSELNVNALLLGDSALYLCASSPQMAGDEQYFGPGTRLTVT.

The rearrangement uses TRBV7-9 and TRBJ1-3; 9 nucleotides agree with TRBD1. CDR1 and CDR2 (germline): SEHNR, FQNEAQ (reference sequence). The CDR3 runs 15 residues. J gave up 5 bases and V 5 bases, and 7 bases lay outside the gene matches. The CDR3 sequence: CASSQAGQGRNTIYF. The CDR3 region has the DNA TGTGCCAGCAGCCAGGCGGGACAGGGTAGAAACACCATATATTTT.

The chain carries TRBV18 and TRBJ2-3; no clear D gene. CDR3 length: 15 residues. Trimming stripped 0 bases from V and 2 bases from J, with 9 bases between. The V gene's germline CDR1 is KGHSH and CDR2 LQKENI. CDR3 region: CASSPPDSPTDTQYF. CDR3 in DNA: TGTGCCAGCTCACCACCGGATAGCCCCACAGATACGCAGTATTTT.

This chain links TRBV9 with TRBJ2-5; TRBD2 agrees at 7 bases. The J segment lost 1 base and the V segment lost 0 bases, leaving 3 bases of the junction unmatched. The CDR3 spans 15 residues. Germline loops: CDR1 SGDLS, CDR2 YYNGEE. CDR3 sequence reads: CASSVAGLTQETQYF. DNA for the CDR3: TGTGCCAGCAGCGTAGCGGGACTAACCCAAGAGACCCAGTACTTC. The full variable domain, completed using reference TRBV9 and TRBJ2-5, is DSGVTQTPKHLITATGQRVTLRCSPRSGDLSVYWYQQSLDQGLQFLIQYYNGEERAKGNILERFSAQQFPDLHSELNLSSLELGDSALYFCASSVAGLTQETQYFGPGTRLLVL.

This chain joins TRBV4-3 and TRBJ2-6; 7 bases align to TRBD1. The CDR3 loop spans 16 amino acids. The germline gives CDR1 LGHNA, CDR2 YSLEER. V lost 4 bases, J lost 2 bases, and 5 bases stayed unmatched. The DNA of the CDR3 is TGCGCCAGCAGCCTTCAGGGGGTGACTGGGGCCAACGTCCTGACTTTC. It codes for CASSLQGVTGANVLTF.

V usage is TRBV27 and J usage is TRBJ2-7; the D is unclear. From germline, CDR1 is MNHEY and CDR2 SMNVEV (reference sequence). Trimming stripped 4 bases from V and 4 bases from J, with 11 bases between. The CDR3 loop spans 13 amino acids. CDR3 nucleotide sequence: TGTGCCAGCAGTTCCACGGGCCGGTACGAGCAGTACTTC. It encodes CASSSTGRYEQYF.